One sample yielded the 23 T cell receptor beta chains listed below, sequenced in a study of T cells in Graves' hyperthyroidism and ophthalmopathy. The investigators amplified TCR beta CDR3 regions from RNA transcripts. The study used the HTBI primer set for a first-round RT-PCR of the TCR CDR3. Each CDR3 protein gets one entry after TCRdb re-called the multiplex PCR reads with MiXCR. The sample lists 650,000 to 700,000 distinct CDR3 sequences; 17% were seen once. Specimen: blood. The receptors were sampled from a man over 45 with Graves' hyperthyroidism.

In its sample, this clonotype was seen once. This rearrangement joins TRBV25-1 to TRBJ2-1; D perhaps matches TRBD1 (6 bases). The ends were cut back, 0 bases at V and 9 bases at J, with 12 bases in the middle. This CDR3 is 14 amino acids long. Germline V CDR1 and CDR2: MGHDK, SYGVNS. The DNA for the CDR3 is TGTGCCAGCAGTGAATACGGAACAGGGATTGAGCAGTTCTTC. It translates to CASSEYGTGIEQFF.

The table lists this clonotype with a few counts. This chain links TRBV6-2 or TRBV6-3 with TRBJ2-1; 16 nucleotides line up with TRBD2. The CDR3 is made up of 17 amino acids. In germline, CDR1 is MNHEY, CDR2 SVGEGT. The V gene end was trimmed by 6 bases and the J gene end by 1 base; junction bases not matched to a gene: 3. CDR3 sequence: CASRGLAGGRSYNEQFF. In DNA, the CDR3 is TGTGCCAGCAGGGGACTAGCGGGAGGGCGGTCCTACAATGAGCAGTTCTTC.

Only a few counts were recorded for this clonotype. The chain joins TRBV30 to TRBJ2-3; D may be TRBD1 or TRBD2 (5 bases each). Between the trimmed V and J ends, which lost 1 base and 6 bases, there was a span of 20 bases. Germline CDR1 is GTSNPN and CDR2 is SVGIG (reference sequence). There are 16 residues in the CDR3. The CDR3: CAWSETGTRVWDTQYF. CDR3 coding DNA: TGTGCCTGGAGTGAAACCGGGACCCGGGTTTGGGATACGCAGTATTTT.

Of note for this clonotype: The conserved phenylalanine or tryptophan normally closing the CDR3 is absent here, so this likely arose from a read error. The V call is TRBV5-1, the J call TRBJ2-7; possibly TRBD1 for D (5 bases). From germline, CDR1 is SGHRS and CDR2 YFSETQ. Between the trimmed V and J ends, which lost 0 bases and 2 bases, there was a span of 9 bases. This CDR3 has 14 amino acids. The CDR3 loop is CASSLGQTAYEQYL. The CDR3 DNA reads TGCGCCAGCAGCTTGGGGCAGACAGCCTACGAGCAGTACCTC.

This clonotype was recorded many times. This chain connects TRBV12-3 or TRBV12-4 to TRBJ1-5; D not resolved. V lost 2 bases and J lost 6, with 11 bases in between. CDR3 length: 14 residues. Here the CDR3 DNA reads TGTGCCAGCAGTTTAACGGGGTACGGTCAGCCCCAGCATTTT. Amino acid sequence: CASSLTGYGQPQHF.

This clonotype showed up many times. The chain has TRBV5-1 and TRBJ2-5; TRBD2 matches at 10 bases. Unmatched junction bases numbered 3, after V lost 0 bases and J lost 1 base. Looked up from germline, CDR1 is SGHRS and CDR2 is YFSETQ. The CDR3 runs 16 residues. This CDR3 is CASSLVVAGGQETQYF. CDR3 bases: TGCGCCAGCAGCTTGGTGGTAGCGGGAGGCCAAGAGACCCAGTACTTC.

This clonotype was detected only a few times. This chain connects TRBV2 to TRBJ2-3; no clear D. Germline V gene data show CDR1 as SNHLY and CDR2 as FYNNEI. Trimming took off 7 bases at V and 7 bases at J, with 21 bases between the two ends. This CDR3 spans 15 amino acids. The CDR3 sequence is CASKLRTDPGHTQYF. CDR3 DNA: TGTGCCAGCAAACTCAGGACGGACCCGGGCCATACGCAGTATTTT.

The chain is built from TRBV9 and TRBJ2-1, with D possibly matching TRBD1 (6 bases). V lost 4 bases, J lost 8 bases, and 7 bases lay in between. Germline V gives CDR1 SGDLS, CDR2 YYNGEE. The CDR3 sequence is 11 residues long. This chain's CDR3 is CASSKGDEQFF. CDR3 sequence (DNA): TGTGCCAGCAGCAAGGGGGATGAGCAGTTCTTC.

This clonotype was found a few times. This chain uses TRBV5-1 with TRBJ2-1; a possible D gene is TRBD2 (5 bases). V was pared by 2 bases and J by 6 bases, with 9 bases between. Germline V gene lookup returns CDR1 SGHRS and CDR2 YFSETQ. The CDR3 spans 13 residues. The CDR3 bases are TGCGCCAGCAGCTTAACTAGATTCAATGAGCAGTTCTTC. Translated, it gives CASSLTRFNEQFF.

V and J are TRBV6-5 and TRBJ2-7; D remains ambiguous. The CDR3 has 16 residues. Germline CDR1 reads MNHEY; CDR2 reads SVGAGI. The V end was cut by 3 bases, the J end by 7 bases, with 22 bases between. The CDR3: CASSYSDGRFEEEQYF. In DNA, the CDR3 is TGTGCCAGCAGTTATTCGGACGGACGGTTCGAGGAGGAGCAGTACTTC.

This clonotype came up many times. This chain connects TRBV7-9 to TRBJ2-7; D is possibly TRBD2 (6 bases). CDR1 is SEHNR and CDR2 is FQNEAQ in the germline V gene (reference sequence). The CDR3 runs to 16 residues. V was trimmed by 4 bases and J by 2 bases, leaving 18 bases between them. The CDR3 DNA is TGTGCCAGCAGCTCCTCTCGAGGACTAACTACCTACGAGCAGTACTTC. It encodes CASSSSRGLTTYEQYF.

This clonotype was observed many times. This chain connects TRBV4-3 to TRBJ2-7, with TRBD1 matching 7 bases. Per the germline V gene, CDR1 is LGHNA and CDR2 is YSLEER. The CDR3 runs to 16 residues. Trimming cost V 0 bases and J 2 bases; bases outside gene matches: 7. The CDR3, as DNA: TGCGCCAGCAGCCAAGACCGGGGACAGTTCACCTACGAGCAGTACTTC. Translation: CASSQDRGQFTYEQYF.

Remarks on this clonotype: This may stem from a read error, because a much larger clone lies one nucleotide away. V is TRBV5-1 and J is TRBJ2-7; maybe TRBD1 (6 bases). CDR3 length equals 14 residues. Germline CDR1 and CDR2: SGHRS and YFSETQ. The DNA of the CDR3 is TGCGCCAGCAGCGCGGACAGAACAACCTACGAGCAGCACTTC. Amino acids: CASSADRTTYEQHF.

This clonotype appeared many times. This chain joins TRBV29-1 and TRBJ2-3, with 7 bases that match TRBD2. Trimming cost V 6 bases and J 5 bases; bases outside gene matches: 8. This CDR3 comprises 13 residues. Per germline, CDR1 SQVTM and CDR2 ANQGSEA. CDR3 region: CSVDGGSKDTQYF. The CDR3 nucleotides are TGCAGCGTCGACGGCGGGAGTAAAGATACGCAGTATTTT.

This clonotype came up many times. The gene calls are TRBV7-9 and TRBJ2-5, with 8 positions matching TRBD1. J was trimmed by 2 bases and V by 3 bases; bases with no gene match: 2. The germline CDR1 and CDR2 sequences are SEHNR and FQNEAQ (reference sequence). This CDR3 is built from 14 residues. This CDR3 reads CASSFGQGQETQYF. CDR3 nucleotides: TGTGCCAGCAGCTTCGGACAGGGACAAGAGACCCAGTACTTC.

The V call is TRBV2, the J call TRBJ2-3, with D uncertain. Germline CDR1 is SNHLY and CDR2 is FYNNEI. V lost 6 bases and J lost 6, with 10 bases in between. There are 12 residues in the CDR3. The CDR3 here is CASSIAADTQYF. The DNA for the CDR3 is TGTGCCAGCAGCATAGCCGCTGATACGCAGTATTTT.

This chain links TRBV7-6 with TRBJ2-7, with unresolved D. CDR1 and CDR2 (germline): SGHVS, FNYEAQ. V dropped 1 base and J dropped 6 bases, with 13 bases sitting between them. The CDR3 length is 14 residues. The CDR3 reads CASSLGPYTAEQYF. CDR3 nucleotide sequence: TGTGCCAGCAGCTTAGGTCCCTACACGGCCGAGCAGTACTTC.

This clonotype was detected a few times. The J gene is TRBJ1-4, the V gene TRBV2; no firm D call. The ends were cut back, 8 bases at V and 3 bases at J, with 10 bases in the middle. The CDR3 has 13 amino acids. From germline, CDR1 is SNHLY and CDR2 FYNNEI. CDR3 residues: CASEGLSNEKLFF. As DNA, the CDR3 is TGTGCCAGCGAAGGGCTTTCTAATGAAAAACTGTTTTTT.

This sequence joins TRBV6-1 and TRBJ2-7; TRBD2 matches at 8 bases. J was trimmed by 5 bases and V by 6 bases; bases with no gene match: 6. Germline V gene sequence: CDR1 MNHNS, CDR2 SASEGT. The CDR3 has 13 residues. CDR3 nucleotide sequence: TGTGCCAGCAGAGCGGGAGAGGTCCACGAGCAGTACTTC. Protein sequence: CASRAGEVHEQYF.

As DNA, the CDR3 is TGTGCCATCAGTGAGTCGCGAGGCAATAGCAATCAGCCCCAGCATTTT. Translating it yields CAISESRGNSNQPQHF. J is TRBJ1-5 and V is TRBV10-3; D call uncertain. Germline values: CDR1 ENHRY, CDR2 SYGVKD. V lost 0 bases and J 0 bases, leaving 9 bases between the germline ends. There are 16 residues in the CDR3.

This clonotype was detected only a few times. The chain couples TRBV7-3 to TRBJ2-7; 13 nucleotides align to TRBD2. Per the germline V gene, CDR1 is SGHTA and CDR2 is FQGTGA. CDR3 length equals 14 residues. J lost 7 bases, V lost 6 bases, and 6 bases had no gene match. In nucleotides, the CDR3 is TGTGCCAGCAGTAGAGGACTAGCGGGAGAAGAGCAGTACTTC. Translation gives CASSRGLAGEEQYF.

V gene TRBV5-1 combines with J gene TRBJ2-2; no definite D call. Deletions cut 3 bases from V and 1 base from J, with 7 bases between. The CDR3 has 14 amino acids. Looked up from germline, CDR1 is SGHRS and CDR2 is YFSETQ. The CDR3 DNA sequence: TGCGCCAGCAGCTACACAGAGAACACCGGGGAGCTGTTTTTT. This codes for CASSYTENTGELFF.

The CDR3 loop is CATSRDRGDTQYF. In DNA form, the CDR3 reads TGTGCCACCAGCAGAGATAGGGGGGATACGCAGTATTTT. This chain uses TRBV15 with TRBJ2-3, with a tentative D call TRBD1 (6 bases). CDR3 length: 13 amino acids. CDR1 is LNHNV, CDR2 YYDKDF, per germline (reference sequence). Trimming took 0 bases from V and 6 from J, leaving 7 bases between them.